This T cell receptor (beta chain) was observed in a study of T cell responses to AZD1222 COVID-19 vaccine. Study results and caveats: At baseline, just a handful of AZD1222 recipients tested seropositive. The breadth and depth of Spike-specific TCRs increased once two AZD1222 doses had been given. Most donors were white British and more were female, and clonal diversity was possibly underestimated. The span of vaccine-associated CD4 TCRs extended across spike, with dominance at 160-218 and 743-854.

Note on this clone: Its antigen remains unidentified.

Repertoires were generated with immunoSEQ multiplex PCR, while TCRdb's copy carries only in-frame clones and drops some. The sample has 160,000 or so clones, roughly nine tenths seen once. The CDR3 sequence is 16 residues long. With 3 bases clipped from V and 3 bases from J, the junction kept 4 bases outside the gene matches. Germline V gives CDR1 KGHDR, CDR2 SFDVKD. This sample comprised peripheral blood, obtained on day 0 of MenACWY control vaccination. This receptor was taken from an adult in good health. V gene TRBV24-1 combines with J gene TRBJ2-5, with 12 bases aligning to TRBD2. For the CDR3, the DNA is TGTGCCACCAGTGATGGACGACTAGCGGGAGAAGAGACCCAGTACTTC. This encodes CATSDGRLAGEETQYF.